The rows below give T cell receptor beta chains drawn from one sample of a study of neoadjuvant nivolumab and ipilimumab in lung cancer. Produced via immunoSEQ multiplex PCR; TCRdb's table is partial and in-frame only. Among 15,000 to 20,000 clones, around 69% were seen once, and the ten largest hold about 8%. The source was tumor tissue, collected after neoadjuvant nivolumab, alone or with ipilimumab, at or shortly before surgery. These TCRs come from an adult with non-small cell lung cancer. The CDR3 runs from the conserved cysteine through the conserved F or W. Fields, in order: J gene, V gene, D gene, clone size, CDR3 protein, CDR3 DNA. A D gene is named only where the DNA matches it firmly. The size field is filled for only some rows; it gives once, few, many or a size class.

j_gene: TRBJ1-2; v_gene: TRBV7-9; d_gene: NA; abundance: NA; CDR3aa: CASSLATAGGYGYTF; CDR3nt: TGTGCCAGCAGCTTGGCTACGGCCGGGGGCTATGGCTACACCTTC
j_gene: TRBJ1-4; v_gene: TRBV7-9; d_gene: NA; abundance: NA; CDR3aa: CASSLAPVEKLFF; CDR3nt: TGTGCCAGCAGCTTAGCTCCCGTGGAAAAACTGTTTTTT
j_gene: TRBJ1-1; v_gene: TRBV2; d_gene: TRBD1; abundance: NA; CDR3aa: CASSAQTGGNTEAFF; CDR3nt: TGTGCCAGCAGCGCCCAGACAGGGGGGAACACTGAAGCTTTCTTT
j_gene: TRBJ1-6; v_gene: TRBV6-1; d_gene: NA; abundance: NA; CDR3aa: CASSESSLGSPLHF; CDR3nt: TGTGCCAGCAGTGAATCTTCGTTGGGTTCACCCCTCCACTTT
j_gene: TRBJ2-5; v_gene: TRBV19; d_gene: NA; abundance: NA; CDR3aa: CASSSQVQETQYF; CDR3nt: TGTGCCAGTAGTTCCCAGGTCCAAGAGACCCAGTACTTC
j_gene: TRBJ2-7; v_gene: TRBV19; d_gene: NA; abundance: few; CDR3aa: CASSPYAGHPYEQYF; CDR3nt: TGTGCCAGTAGTCCCTATGCCGGTCATCCCTACGAGCAGTACTTC
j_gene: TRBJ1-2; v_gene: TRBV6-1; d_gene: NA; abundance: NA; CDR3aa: CASSEPGAGYTF; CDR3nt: TGTGCCAGCAGTGAACCAGGGGCTGGCTACACCTTC
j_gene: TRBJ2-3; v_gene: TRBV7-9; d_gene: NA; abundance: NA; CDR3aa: CASSLARGGAADTQYF; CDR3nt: TGTGCCAGCAGCTTAGCGAGGGGGGGGGCCGCAGATACGCAGTATTTT
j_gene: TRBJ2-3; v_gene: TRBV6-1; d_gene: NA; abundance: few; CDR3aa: CASRTYSSTDTQYF; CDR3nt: TGTGCCAGCAGGACGTACTCTAGCACAGATACGCAGTATTTT
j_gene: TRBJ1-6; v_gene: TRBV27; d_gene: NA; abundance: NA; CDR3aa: CASSLRGVLGSPLHF; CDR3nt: TGTGCCAGCAGTTTAAGAGGGGTCCTCGGTTCACCCCTCCACTTT
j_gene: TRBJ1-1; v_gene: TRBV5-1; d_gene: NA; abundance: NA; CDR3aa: CASSLGTANTEAFF; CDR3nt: TGCGCCAGCAGCTTGGGGACAGCGAACACTGAAGCTTTCTTT
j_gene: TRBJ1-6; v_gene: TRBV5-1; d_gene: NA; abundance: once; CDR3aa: CASSSDSNNSPLHF; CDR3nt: TGCGCCAGCAGCTCGGACAGCAATAATTCACCCCTCCACTTT
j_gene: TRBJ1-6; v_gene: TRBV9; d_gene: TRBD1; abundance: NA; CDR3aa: CASSVSTGVFDSPLHF; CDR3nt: TGTGCCAGCAGCGTGTCGACAGGGGTATTCGATTCACCCCTCCACTTT
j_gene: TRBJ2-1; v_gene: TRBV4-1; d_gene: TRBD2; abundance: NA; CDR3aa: CASSTEDGGNEQFF; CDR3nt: TGCGCCAGCAGCACTGAGGACGGGGGGAATGAGCAGTTCTTC
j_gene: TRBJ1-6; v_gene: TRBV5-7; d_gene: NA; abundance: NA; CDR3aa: CASSEACSPSPLHF; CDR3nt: TGTGCCAGCAGCGAGGCATGCAGCCCTTCACCCCTCCACTTT
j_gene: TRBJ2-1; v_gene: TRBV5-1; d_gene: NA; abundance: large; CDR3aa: CASSPWSSPNEQFF; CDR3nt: TGCGCCAGCAGCCCGTGGTCGAGTCCCAATGAGCAGTTCTTC
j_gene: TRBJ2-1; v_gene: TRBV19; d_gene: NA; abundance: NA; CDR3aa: CASTPGEGSSYNEQFF; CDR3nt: TGTGCCAGTACCCCAGGAGAGGGCAGCTCCTACAATGAGCAGTTCTTC
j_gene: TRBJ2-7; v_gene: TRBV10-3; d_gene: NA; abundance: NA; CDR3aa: CAISDSGYRVGEQYF; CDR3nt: TGTGCCATCAGTGATTCGGGGTACAGGGTTGGCGAGCAGTACTTC
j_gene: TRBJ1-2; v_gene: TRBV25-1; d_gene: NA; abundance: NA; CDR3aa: CASSALREGGPYGYTF; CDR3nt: TGTGCCAGCAGTGCGCTCCGGGAAGGGGGACCCTATGGCTACACCTTC
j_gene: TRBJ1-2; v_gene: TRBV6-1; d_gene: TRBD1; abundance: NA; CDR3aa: CASRGDSYNYGYTF; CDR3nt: TGTGCCAGCAGGGGGGACAGTTATAACTATGGCTACACCTTC
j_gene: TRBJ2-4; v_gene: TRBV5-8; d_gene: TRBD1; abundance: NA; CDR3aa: CASSEDRAEDIQYF; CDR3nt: TGTGCCAGCAGCGAGGACAGGGCAGAGGACATTCAGTACTTC
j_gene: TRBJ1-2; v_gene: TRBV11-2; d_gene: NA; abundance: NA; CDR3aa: CASSFGQSYGYTF; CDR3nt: TGTGCCAGCAGCTTCGGACAGAGCTATGGCTACACCTTC
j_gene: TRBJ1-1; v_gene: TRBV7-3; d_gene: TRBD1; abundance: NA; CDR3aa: CASSLDRGTTEAFF; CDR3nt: TGTGCCAGCAGCTTAGACAGGGGGACCACTGAAGCTTTCTTT
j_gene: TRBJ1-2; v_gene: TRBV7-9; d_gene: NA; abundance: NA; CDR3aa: CASARGEYGYTF; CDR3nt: TGTGCCAGCGCCCGGGGAGAGTATGGCTACACCTTC
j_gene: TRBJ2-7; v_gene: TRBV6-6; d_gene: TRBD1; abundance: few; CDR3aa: CASSSGQPYEQYF; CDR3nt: TGTGCCAGCAGTTCGGGACAGCCCTACGAGCAGTACTTC
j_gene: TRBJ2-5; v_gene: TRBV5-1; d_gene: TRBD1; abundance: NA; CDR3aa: CASSRTGQETQYF; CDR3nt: TGCGCCAGCAGCCGGACAGGCCAAGAGACCCAGTACTTC
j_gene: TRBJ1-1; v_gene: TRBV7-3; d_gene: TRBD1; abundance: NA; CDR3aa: CASSFGTAAAFF; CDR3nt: TGTGCCAGCAGCTTCGGGACAGCAGCAGCTTTCTTT
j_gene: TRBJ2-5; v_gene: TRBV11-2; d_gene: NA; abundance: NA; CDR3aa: CASSVLGQPRETQYF; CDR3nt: TGTGCCAGCAGCGTGCTAGGCCAACCACGAGAGACCCAGTACTTC
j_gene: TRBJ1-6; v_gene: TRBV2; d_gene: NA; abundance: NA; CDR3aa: CASSASFYNSPLHF; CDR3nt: TGTGCCAGCAGTGCAAGTTTCTATAATTCACCCCTCCACTTT
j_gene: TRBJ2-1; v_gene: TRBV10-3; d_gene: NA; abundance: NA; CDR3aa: CAISEAMGGIYNEQFF; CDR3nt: TGTGCCATCAGTGAGGCCATGGGCGGGATCTACAATGAGCAGTTCTTC
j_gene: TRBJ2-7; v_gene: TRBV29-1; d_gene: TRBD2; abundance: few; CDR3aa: CSVLSGLAGGLPYEQYF; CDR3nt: TGCAGCGTTTTATCGGGACTAGCGGGGGGGCTCCCCTACGAGCAGTACTTC
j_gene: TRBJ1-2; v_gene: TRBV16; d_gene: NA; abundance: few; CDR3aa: CASSQGTVDNYGYTF; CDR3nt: TGTGCCAGCAGCCAGGGGACGGTCGACAACTATGGCTACACCTTC
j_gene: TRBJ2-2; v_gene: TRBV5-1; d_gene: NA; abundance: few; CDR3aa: CASQTGGSRTGELFF; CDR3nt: TGCGCCAGCCAGACTGGGGGGTCACGGACCGGGGAGCTGTTTTTT
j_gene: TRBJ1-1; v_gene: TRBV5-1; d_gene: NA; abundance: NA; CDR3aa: CASSFGLSGEAFF; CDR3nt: TGCGCCAGCAGCTTTGGGCTTTCCGGTGAAGCTTTCTTT
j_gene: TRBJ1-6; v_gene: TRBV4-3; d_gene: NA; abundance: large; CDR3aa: CASSQDRGSYNSPLHF; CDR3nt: TGCGCCAGCAGCCAAGATAGGGGCTCCTATAATTCACCCCTCCACTTT